This T cell receptor beta chain stems from a study of T cell clonotyping in hematopoietic cell transplantation. The overall study: Recipient samples before transplant were obtained post-cytoreduction.

Study-wide findings and caveats: Recipient TCR diversity dropped after transplant; expanded clonotypes rose from day 30 to 180. Higher Inverse Simpson Index values in graft donor and pretransplant recipient predicted broader posttransplant TCR diversity.

Remarks on this clone: Its antigen is still unknown.

Method: immunoSEQ multiplex PCR; TCRdb's copy keeps in-frame clones and lacks some. The sample shows roughly 30,000 clones, 82% of them seen only once. The V and J ends lost 6 bases and 6 bases, in that order; junction bases with no gene match: 8. Germline CDR1 and CDR2: SGHTA and FQGNSA. CDR3 size: 15 residues. Time point: recipient sample about 28 days before transplant, after cytoreduction. Specimen: peripheral blood mononuclear cells, collected before stem cell transplant. The V gene is TRBV7-2, the J gene TRBJ1-6; 7 positions agree with TRBD1. The receptor's source is a man aged 40-49 years with acute myeloid leukemia. Some clones in this sample may be carry-over from other donors' samples. CDR3 sequence: CASSFATGPNSPLHF. The CDR3 DNA sequence: TGTGCCAGCAGTTTCGCGACAGGGCCTAATTCACCCCTCCACTTT.